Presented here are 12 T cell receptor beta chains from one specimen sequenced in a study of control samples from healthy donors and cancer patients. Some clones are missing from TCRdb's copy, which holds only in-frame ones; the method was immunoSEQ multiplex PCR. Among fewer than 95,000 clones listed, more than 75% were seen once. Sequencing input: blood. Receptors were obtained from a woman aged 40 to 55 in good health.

The CDR3 sequence is CASSYSSGGAGFEQFF. The CDR3 DNA reads TGTGCCAGCAGTTACTCTAGCGGGGGGGCAGGGTTTGAGCAGTTCTTC. The chain is built from TRBV6-5 and TRBJ2-1, with 11 bases that match TRBD2. The CDR3 totals 16 residues. CDR1 MNHEY and CDR2 SVGAGI come from the germline V gene. V gave up 0 bases and J gave up 9 bases; unmatched junction bases: 7.

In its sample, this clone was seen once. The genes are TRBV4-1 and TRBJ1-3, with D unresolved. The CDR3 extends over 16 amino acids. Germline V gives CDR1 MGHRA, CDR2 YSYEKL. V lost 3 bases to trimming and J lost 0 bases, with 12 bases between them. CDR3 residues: CASSHGRESSGNTIYF. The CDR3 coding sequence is TGCGCCAGCAGCCACGGACGGGAGAGCTCTGGAAACACCATATATTTT.

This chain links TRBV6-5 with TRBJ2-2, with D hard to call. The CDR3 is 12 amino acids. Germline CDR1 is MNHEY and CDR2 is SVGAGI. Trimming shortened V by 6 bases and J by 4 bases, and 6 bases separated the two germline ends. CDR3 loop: CASRSGTGELFF. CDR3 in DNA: TGTGCCAGCAGATCCGGCACCGGGGAGCTGTTTTTT.

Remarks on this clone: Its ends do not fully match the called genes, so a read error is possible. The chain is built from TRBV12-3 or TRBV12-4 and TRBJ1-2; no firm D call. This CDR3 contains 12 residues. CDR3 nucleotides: TGCCAGCAGTTTACTATAATTTATGGCTACACCTTC. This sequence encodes CQQFTIIYGYTF.

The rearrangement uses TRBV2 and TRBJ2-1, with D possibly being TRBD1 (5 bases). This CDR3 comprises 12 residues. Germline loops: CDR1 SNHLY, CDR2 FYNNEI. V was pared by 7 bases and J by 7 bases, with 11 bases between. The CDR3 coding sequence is TGTGCCAGCATGGGCCCAGGGAATGAGCAGTTCTTC. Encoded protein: CASMGPGNEQFF.

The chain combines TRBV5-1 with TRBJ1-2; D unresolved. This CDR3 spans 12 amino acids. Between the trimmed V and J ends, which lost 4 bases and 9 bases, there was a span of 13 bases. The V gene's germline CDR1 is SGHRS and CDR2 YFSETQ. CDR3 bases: TGCGCCAGCAGCCCCACGGGCAGTAGCTACACCTTC. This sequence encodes CASSPTGSSYTF.

CDR3 bases: TGTGCCAGCAGCGTGACGGGGGCCTACAATGAGCAGTTCTTC. Amino acid sequence: CASSVTGAYNEQFF. This sequence joins TRBV7-2 and TRBJ2-1, with TRBD2 as a possible D gene (6 bases). V lost 5 bases and J 2 bases, leaving 10 bases between the germline ends. CDR1 and CDR2 (germline): SGHTA, FQGNSA. The CDR3 runs 14 residues.

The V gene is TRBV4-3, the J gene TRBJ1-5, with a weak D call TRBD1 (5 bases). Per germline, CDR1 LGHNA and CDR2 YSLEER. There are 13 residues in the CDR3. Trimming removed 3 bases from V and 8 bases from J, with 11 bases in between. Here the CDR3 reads CASSQSRGEPQHF. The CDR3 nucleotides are TGCGCCAGCAGCCAGTCAAGGGGTGAGCCCCAGCATTTT.

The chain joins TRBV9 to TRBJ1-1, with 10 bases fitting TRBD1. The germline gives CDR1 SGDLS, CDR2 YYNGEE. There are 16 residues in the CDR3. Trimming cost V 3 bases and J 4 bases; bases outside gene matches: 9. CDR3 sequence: CASSETMGQGSTEAFF. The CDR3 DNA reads TGTGCCAGCAGCGAGACGATGGGACAGGGGAGCACTGAAGCTTTCTTT.

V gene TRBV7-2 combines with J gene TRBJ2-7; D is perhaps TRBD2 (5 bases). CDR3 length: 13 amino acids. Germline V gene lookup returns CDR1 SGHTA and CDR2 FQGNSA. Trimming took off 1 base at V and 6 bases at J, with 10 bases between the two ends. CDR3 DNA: TGTGCCAGCAGCTTAGTCTCTGCGGGCGAGCAGTACTTC. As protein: CASSLVSAGEQYF. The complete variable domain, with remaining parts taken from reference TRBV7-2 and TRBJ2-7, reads GAGVSQSPSNKVTEKGKDVELRCDPISGHTALYWYRQSLGQGLEFLIYFQGNSAPDKSGLPSDRFSAERTGGSVSTLTIQRTQQEDSAVYLCASSLVSAGEQYFGPGTRLTVT.

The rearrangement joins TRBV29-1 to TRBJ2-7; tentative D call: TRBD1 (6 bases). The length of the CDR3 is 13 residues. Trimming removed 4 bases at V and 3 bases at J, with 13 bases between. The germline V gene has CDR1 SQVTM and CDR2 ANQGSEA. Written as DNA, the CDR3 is TGCAGCGTTGCTACAGGGTCGGACTACGAGCAGTACTTC. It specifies CSVATGSDYEQYF.

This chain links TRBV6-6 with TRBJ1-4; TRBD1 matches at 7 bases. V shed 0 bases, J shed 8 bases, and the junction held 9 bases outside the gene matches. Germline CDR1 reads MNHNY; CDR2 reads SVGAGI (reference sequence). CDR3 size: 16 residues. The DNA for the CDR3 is TGTGCCAGCAGTTACTCGAGTAGACAGGGACGGGAAAAACTGTTTTTT. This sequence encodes CASSYSSRQGREKLFF.